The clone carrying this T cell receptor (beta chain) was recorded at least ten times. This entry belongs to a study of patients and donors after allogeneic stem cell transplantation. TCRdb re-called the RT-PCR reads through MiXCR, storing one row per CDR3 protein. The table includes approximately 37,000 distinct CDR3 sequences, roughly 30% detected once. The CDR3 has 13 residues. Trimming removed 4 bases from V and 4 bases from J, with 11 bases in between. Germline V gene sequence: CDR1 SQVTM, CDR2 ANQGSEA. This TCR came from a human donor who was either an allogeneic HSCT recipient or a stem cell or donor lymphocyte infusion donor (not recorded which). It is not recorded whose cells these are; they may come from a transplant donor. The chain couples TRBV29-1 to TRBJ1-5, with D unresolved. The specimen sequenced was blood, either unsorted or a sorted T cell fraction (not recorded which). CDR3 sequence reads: CSVAEALNQPQHF. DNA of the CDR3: TGCAGCGTTGCTGAGGCGTTGAATCAGCCCCAGCATTTT.